The T cell receptor beta chain described here comes from a study of T cell repertoires in cytomegalovirus infection. Study observations and caveats: There were carriers of CMV plus the relevant HLA, and cumulative public TCR beta family frequency identified them. Dominating the ex vivo response were TCR beta clonotypes that were CMV-specific and HLA-C-restricted.

This clonotype was picked up many times. Its antigen is currently unknown. CDR1 is LNHDA and CDR2 is SQIVND in the germline V gene (reference sequence). Trimming cost V 5 bases and J 6 bases, with 14 bases left between them. The CDR3 has 13 residues. TCRdb reprocessed the reads via MiXCR and lists one record per CDR3 protein. The sample records 250,000 to 300,000 distinct CDR3 sequences, about a sixth being singletons. This sequence originates from a human donor in good health (CMV status not recorded). Some clones in this sample may be carry-over from other donors' samples. The sequenced sample was CD8+ T cells from PBMCs. V usage is TRBV19 and J usage is TRBJ2-7; the D is unclear. CDR3 coding DNA: TGTGCCAGTAGTCTGACAACTGCTGGCGAGCAGTACTTC. Protein sequence: CASSLTTAGEQYF.